This entry lists 32 T cell receptor beta chains sequenced from one sample in a study of T cell responses to AZD1222 COVID-19 vaccine. Repertoires were generated with immunoSEQ multiplex PCR, while TCRdb's copy carries only in-frame clones and drops some. This table has about 200,000 clones, around 93% appearing once. This specimen was peripheral blood, taken 28 days after the second AZD1222 dose. These receptors came from an adult who received the AZD1222 COVID-19 vaccine.

This clone occurred once. The V and J genes are TRBV19 and TRBJ2-7; TRBD2 matches 11 bases. The CDR3 runs 15 residues. The junction had 5 bases not matched to a gene; V was cut back by 2 bases and J by 5 bases. The germline V gene has CDR1 LNHDA and CDR2 SQIVND (reference sequence). The CDR3 reads CASSITSGGGNEQYF. As DNA, the CDR3 is TGTGCCAGTAGTATAACTAGCGGGGGTGGAAACGAGCAGTACTTC.

The chain is built from TRBV6-6 and TRBJ1-3; D unclear. V lost 6 bases and J 0 bases, leaving 6 bases between the germline ends. Germline values: CDR1 MNHNY, CDR2 SVGAGI (reference sequence). The CDR3 is 13 amino acids. Here the CDR3 reads CASRPDSGNTIYF. The DNA of the CDR3 is TGTGCCAGCAGACCAGACTCTGGAAACACCATATATTTT.

The rearrangement links TRBV18 to TRBJ1-2, with TRBD1 identical over 12 bases. CDR3 length equals 15 residues. V dropped 3 bases and J dropped 7; count of bases not matched to a gene: 6. The germline V gene encodes CDR1 KGHSH and CDR2 LQKENI. The CDR3 nucleotides are TGTGCCAGCTCACCTGGGACAGGGGGCAGTGGTGGCTACACCTTC. Protein product: CASSPGTGGSGGYTF.

The chain uses TRBV9 and TRBJ2-5; D assignment may be TRBD1 or TRBD2 (6 bases each). The V gene lost 0 bases and the J gene lost 4 bases, with 13 bases spanning the gap. This CDR3 spans 15 amino acids. Germline V gives CDR1 SGDLS, CDR2 YYNGEE. The CDR3 DNA sequence: TGTGCCAGCAGCGTAGGAGGGGGACTCCCAGAGACCCAGTACTTC. Translating gives CASSVGGGLPETQYF.

V usage is TRBV25-1 and J usage is TRBJ2-7; 8 bases line up with TRBD1. Germline assignment: CDR1 MGHDK and CDR2 SYGVNS. This CDR3 contains 13 residues. Trimming took 5 bases from V and 4 from J; bases not matched to a gene: 4. The CDR3 bases are TGTGCCAGCAGTCAGGGGGCTTGGTACGAGCAGTACTTC. Translated, it gives CASSQGAWYEQYF.

A single count supports this clone. The chain recombines TRBV4-1 with TRBJ1-1; no clear D gene. The CDR3 length is 14 residues. V lost 0 bases and J lost 4, with 9 bases in between. Germline V gene lookup returns CDR1 MGHRA and CDR2 YSYEKL. CDR3 sequence: CASSQDLWITEAFF. The CDR3 nucleotides are TGCGCCAGCAGCCAAGATTTGTGGATCACTGAAGCTTTCTTT.

This chain links TRBV9 with TRBJ2-1; TRBD2 matches at 11 bases. Germline CDR1 reads SGDLS; CDR2 reads YYNGEE. The CDR3 length is 16 residues. V shed 1 base and J 5 bases; nucleotides not matched to a gene: 5. CDR3 sequence (DNA): TGTGCCAGCAGCGTAACCGGGACTAGCGGAAACAATGAGCAGTTCTTC. This codes for CASSVTGTSGNNEQFF. Supplemented by reference TRBV9 and TRBJ2-1, the full variable domain reads DSGVTQTPKHLITATGQRVTLRCSPRSGDLSVYWYQQSLDQGLQFLIQYYNGEERAKGNILERFSAQQFPDLHSELNLSSLELGDSALYFCASSVTGTSGNNEQFFGPGTRLTVL.

The J gene is TRBJ1-5, the V gene TRBV19; a possible D gene is TRBD1 (6 bases). The CDR3 consists of 15 residues. Trimming shortened V by 5 bases and J by 3 bases, and 14 bases separated the two germline ends. Germline CDR1 is LNHDA and CDR2 is SQIVND (reference sequence). The CDR3 spells CASSYSGGLNQPQHF. In DNA, the CDR3 is TGTGCCAGTAGTTATTCCGGGGGCCTCAATCAGCCCCAGCATTTT.

CDR3 coding DNA: TGTGCCAGCAGTTTCCAGGGGAACTATGGTGGCTACACCTTC. Residues: CASSFQGNYGGYTF. This chain uses TRBV28 with TRBJ1-2; D might be TRBD1 (6 bases). V gave up 3 bases and J gave up 7 bases, with 15 bases separating them. The CDR3 is 14 residues long. The germline gives CDR1 MDHEN, CDR2 SYDVKM.

The chain carries TRBV6-5 and TRBJ1-5, with unresolved D. Germline V CDR1 and CDR2: MNHEY, SVGAGI. This CDR3 region has 15 residues. V lost 5 bases and J 3 bases, leaving 14 bases between the germline ends. In DNA form, the CDR3 reads TGTGCCAGCAGTAAGGACCGAGGCCCCAATCAGCCCCAGCATTTT. Protein sequence: CASSKDRGPNQPQHF.

This chain connects TRBV18 to TRBJ2-7, with 8 positions matching TRBD2. Germline CDR1 and CDR2: KGHSH and LQKENI. This CDR3 has 16 amino acids. Losses at the gene ends were 3 bases for V and 5 bases for J; bases not matched to a gene: 12. The CDR3: CASSPVSGLVGHEQYF. In nucleotides, the CDR3 is TGTGCCAGCTCACCGGTTTCGGGACTAGTGGGTCACGAGCAGTACTTC.

V is TRBV2 and J is TRBJ1-4; possibly TRBD1 for D (5 bases). The ends were cut back, 6 bases at V and 4 bases at J, with 9 bases in the middle. This CDR3 is built from 13 residues. CDR1 and CDR2 (germline): SNHLY, FYNNEI. This CDR3 is CASRRGGNEKLFF. Here the CDR3 DNA reads TGTGCCAGCAGGCGGGGCGGTAATGAAAAACTGTTTTTT.

The chain recombines TRBV2 with TRBJ1-5; D uncertain. The V gene's germline CDR1 is SNHLY and CDR2 FYNNEI. This CDR3 region has 16 residues. V lost 5 bases, J lost 1 base, and 15 bases lay in between. The CDR3 DNA follows: TGTGCCAGCAGTAACCTCTTGGGCGTGAGCAATCAGCCCCAGCATTTT. Its protein product is CASSNLLGVSNQPQHF. Full variable domain (rest looked up from reference TRBV2 and TRBJ1-5): EPEVTQTPSHQVTQMGQEVILRCVPISNHLYFYWYRQILGQKVEFLVSFYNNEISEKSEIFDDQFSVERPDGSNFTLKIRSTKLEDSAMYFCASSNLLGVSNQPQHFGDGTRLSIL.

The chain is built from TRBV5-1 and TRBJ1-2; the D is unclear. V lost 1 base, J lost 2 bases, and 6 bases lay in between. The germline gives CDR1 SGHRS, CDR2 YFSETQ. This CDR3 region has 13 residues. CDR3 sequence: CASSLIQNYGYTF. Here the CDR3 DNA reads TGCGCCAGCAGCTTGATACAGAACTATGGCTACACCTTC.

The chain recombines TRBV18 with TRBJ1-3; D unclear. Germline V gives CDR1 KGHSH, CDR2 LQKENI. The CDR3 contains 15 residues. Trimming took off 0 bases at V and 4 bases at J, with 10 bases between the two ends. Here the CDR3 reads CASSPPHSLGNTIYF. In DNA form, the CDR3 reads TGTGCCAGCTCACCACCGCACAGCCTGGGAAACACCATATATTTT. The variable domain in full, with the rest retrieved from reference TRBV18 and TRBJ1-3, is NAGVMQNPRHLVRRRGQEARLRCSPMKGHSHVYWYRQLPEEGLKFMVYLQKENIIDESGMPKERFSAEFPKEGPSILRIQQVVRGDSAAYFCASSPPHSLGNTIYFGEGSWLTVV.

The chain joins TRBV7-3 to TRBJ2-1; 10 bases are shared with TRBD2. CDR1 is SGHTA, CDR2 FQGTGA, per germline. The junction had 9 bases not matched to a gene; V was cut back by 4 bases and J by 6 bases. CDR3 length equals 16 residues. CDR3 in DNA: TGTGCCAGCAGCTCAGTAGCGGGGGGAAACTTCAATGAGCAGTTCTTC. Translating gives CASSSVAGGNFNEQFF. Drawing the rest from reference TRBV7-3 and TRBJ2-1, the complete variable domain is GAGVSQTPSNKVTEKGKYVELRCDPISGHTALYWYRQSLGQGPEFLIYFQGTGAADDSGLPNDRFFAVRPEGSVSTLKIQRTERGDSAVYLCASSSVAGGNFNEQFFGPGTRLTVL.

The rearrangement joins TRBV14 to TRBJ1-2; D is perhaps TRBD1 (5 bases). Germline CDR1 and CDR2: SGHDN and FVKESK. This CDR3 spans 13 amino acids. V gave up 1 base and J gave up 4 bases, with 7 bases separating them. The CDR3 bases are TGTGCCAGCAGCCAAGTAGACAGCTATGGCTACACCTTC. It is translated as CASSQVDSYGYTF.

This sequence joins TRBV6-2 or TRBV6-3 and TRBJ1-2; TRBD1 agrees at 9 bases. Trimming at V came to 5 bases and at J to 3 bases, leaving 4 bases not matched to a gene. The CDR3 extends over 14 amino acids. Germline V gene lookup returns CDR1 MNHEY and CDR2 SVGEGT. The CDR3 here is CASSPQGADYGYTF. In DNA, the CDR3 is TGTGCCAGCAGTCCACAGGGGGCTGACTATGGCTACACCTTC.

This chain connects TRBV7-2 to TRBJ1-5, with D unresolved. CDR1 and CDR2 from the germline V gene are SGHTA and FQGNSA. V gave up 4 bases and J gave up 9 bases, with 19 bases separating them. The CDR3 consists of 15 residues. The CDR3 coding sequence is TGTGCCAGCAGCTCCGTGAATTTGGGCGGACTGCCCCAGCATTTT. This gives the protein CASSSVNLGGLPQHF.

V and J are TRBV11-3 and TRBJ1-1, with a tentative D call TRBD1 (5 bases). Germline CDR1 reads SGHNT; CDR2 reads YENEEA. The V gene lost 0 bases and the J gene lost 8 bases, with 10 bases spanning the gap. The CDR3 has 13 amino acids. The CDR3, as DNA: TGTGCCAGCAGCTTAGACTCAGGGACCGAAGCTTTCTTT. Translated, it gives CASSLDSGTEAFF.

The chain couples TRBV4-2 to TRBJ2-7; the match to TRBD2 covers 7 bases. V lost 4 bases and J lost 3; bases outside the gene matches: 9. CDR1 and CDR2 from the germline V gene are LGHNA and YNFKEQ. The CDR3 spans 15 residues. The CDR3 here is CASSRSGGGIYEQYF. The CDR3 DNA sequence: TGTGCCAGCAGCCGCTCTGGGGGGGGGATCTACGAGCAGTACTTC.

This chain connects TRBV10-3 to TRBJ2-7, with 8 positions matching TRBD1. The germline V gene has CDR1 ENHRY and CDR2 SYGVKD. V lost 5 bases and J lost 0; bases outside the gene matches: 21. The CDR3 totals 20 residues. Here the CDR3 reads CAISSGGTSGQGASSYEQYF. The CDR3 region has the DNA TGTGCCATCAGTTCTGGGGGTACATCGGGGCAGGGGGCGAGCTCCTACGAGCAGTACTTC.

CDR3 sequence reads: CAAFRGAPNYGYTF. CDR3 sequence (DNA): TGTGCCGCATTCCGTGGGGCGCCTAACTATGGCTACACCTTC. The chain employs TRBV30 and TRBJ1-2; a possible D gene is TRBD1 (5 bases). Trimming took off 8 bases at V and 0 bases at J, with 16 bases between the two ends. The CDR3 covers 14 residues. Germline V CDR1 and CDR2: GTSNPN, SVGIG (reference sequence).

This chain joins TRBV19 and TRBJ1-5; D is unresolved. The CDR3 totals 13 residues. V gave up 1 base and J gave up 4 bases, with 5 bases separating them. Looked up from germline, CDR1 is LNHDA and CDR2 is SQIVND (reference sequence). The CDR3 region is CASSIARNQPQHF. The CDR3 DNA follows: TGTGCCAGTAGTATAGCGCGGAATCAGCCCCAGCATTTT.

V is TRBV13 and J is TRBJ1-2, with D tentatively TRBD1 (5 bases). Germline V gene sequence: CDR1 PRHDT, CDR2 FYEKMQ (reference sequence). Between the trimmed V and J ends, which lost 1 base and 4 bases, there was a span of 7 bases. The CDR3 runs 13 residues. The CDR3 DNA reads as TGTGCCAGCAGCTTAGCTACAGGCTATGGCTACACCTTC. Encoded protein: CASSLATGYGYTF.

This rearrangement joins TRBV4-1 to TRBJ2-4, with D uncertain. Per germline, CDR1 MGHRA and CDR2 YSYEKL. There are 14 residues in the CDR3. V lost 4 bases, J lost 3 bases, and 10 bases lay in between. The CDR3 sequence is CASSLTVGKNIQYF. DNA for the CDR3: TGCGCCAGCAGCCTTACAGTTGGCAAAAACATTCAGTACTTC.

This clone is a singleton in its sample. This chain connects TRBV28 to TRBJ2-7, with D perhaps matching TRBD2 (5 bases). V was cut by 5 bases and J by 3 bases, with 14 bases left in between. The CDR3 spans 14 residues. Germline V gene sequence: CDR1 MDHEN, CDR2 SYDVKM. DNA of the CDR3: TGTGCCAGCAGTACCGATGGAGGATTCTACGAGCAGTACTTC. This sequence encodes CASSTDGGFYEQYF.

V and J are TRBV5-6 and TRBJ2-7; TRBD1 might be the D (6 bases). Germline CDR1 is SGHDT and CDR2 is YYEEEE. This CDR3 is built from 14 residues. Trimming stripped 1 base from V and 6 bases from J, with 14 bases between. In nucleotides, the CDR3 is TGTGCCAGCAGCTTGCTGGGGGCGCCCGGCGAGCAGTACTTC. The encoded protein is CASSLLGAPGEQYF.

The rearrangement uses TRBV7-3 and TRBJ1-6; D might be TRBD1 (6 bases). This CDR3 has 15 residues. CDR1 and CDR2 from the germline V gene are SGHTA and FQGTGA. The ends were cut back, 5 bases at V and 1 base at J, with 9 bases in the middle. CDR3 residues: CASSTTGSYNSPLHF. CDR3 nucleotides: TGTGCCAGCAGCACTACAGGGTCCTATAATTCACCCCTCCACTTT.

This clone is a singleton in its sample. The rearrangement joins TRBV4-3 to TRBJ1-2; D remains unclear. Deletions cut 0 bases from V and 2 bases from J, with 10 bases between. Germline values: CDR1 LGHNA, CDR2 YSLEER. The CDR3 sequence is 15 residues long. CDR3 coding DNA: TGCGCCAGCAGCCAAGAGGGGAGTGTGAACTATGGCTACACCTTC. Amino acids: CASSQEGSVNYGYTF.

This clone occurred a few times. For the CDR3, the DNA is TGTGCCAGCAGTTACGGGGACCGAGTGAATGGCTACACCTTC. It yields the protein CASSYGDRVNGYTF. The chain uses TRBV6-5 and TRBJ1-2; the D gene is possibly TRBD1 (5 bases). The CDR3 sequence is 14 residues long. Germline CDR1 reads MNHEY; CDR2 reads SVGAGI. V lost 2 bases, J lost 6 bases, and 13 bases lay in between.

This chain joins TRBV11-2 and TRBJ1-1; D unclear. The CDR3 sequence is 12 residues long. Looked up from germline, CDR1 is SGHAT and CDR2 is FQNNGV. V was clipped by 3 bases and J by 4 bases, with 6 bases between them. The CDR3 nucleotides read TGTGCCAGCAGCTTCCATGCCACTGAAGCTTTCTTT. It specifies CASSFHATEAFF. The entire variable domain, with the rest obtained from reference TRBV11-2 and TRBJ1-1, is as follows: EAGVAQSPRYKIIEKRQSVAFWCNPISGHATLYWYQQILGQGPKLLIQFQNNGVVDDSQLPKDRFSAERLKGVDSTLKIQPAKLEDSAVYLCASSFHATEAFFGQGTRLTVV.